One and the same sample provided the 13 T cell receptor beta chains below, sequenced in a study of blood T cells in healthy people across ages. It was with a sample-barcoded 5' primer and a J-beta primer mix that a second PCR of roughly 7 to 12 cycles was run. TCRdb fed the 5' RACE reads into MiXCR, producing one record per CDR3 protein. The sample contains hundreds of thousands of distinct CDR3 sequences, approximately 50% of which appear only once. Specimen: blood. The receptors originated from a man in his sixties in good health.

Only a few counts were recorded for this clonotype. This chain links TRBV29-1 with TRBJ2-5; a possible D gene is TRBD2 (6 bases). The germline V and J ends were trimmed by 6 bases and 2 bases, with 10 bases remaining between them. The length of the CDR3 is 12 residues. Germline loops: CDR1 SQVTM, CDR2 ANQGSEA. The CDR3 is CSVLGTQETQYF. As DNA, the CDR3 is TGCAGCGTACTGGGGACTCAAGAGACCCAGTACTTC.

A word on this clonotype: Compared with germline, one end of the junction differs, possibly owing to a read error. The chain uses TRBV4-1 and TRBJ1-2, with TRBD1 as a possible D gene (6 bases). The germline V gene has CDR1 MGHRA and CDR2 YSYEKL. The CDR3 is made up of 14 amino acids. CDR3 in DNA: TGCGTCAGCAGCCAAAACAGGGTGAACTATGGCTACACCTTC. This gives the protein CVSSQNRVNYGYTF.

This clonotype occurred many times. The chain combines TRBV7-2 with TRBJ2-6; D possibly corresponds to TRBD2 (5 bases). Germline CDR1 and CDR2: SGHTA and FQGNSA. The V end lost 1 base, the J end lost 2 bases, and 12 bases lay between the germline ends. This CDR3 region has 17 residues. CDR3 bases: TGTGCCAGCAGCTTAGTTATAAAGGGAGCTGGGGCCAACGTCCTGACTTTC. Residues: CASSLVIKGAGANVLTF.

The CDR3 DNA reads TGTGCCAGCAGCTTAGGGGCCACCAAAGAGACCCAGTACTTC. Amino acids: CASSLGATKETQYF. The genes are TRBV11-2 and TRBJ2-5; D remains unclear. With 1 base removed from V and 3 bases from J, the gap between germline ends came to 9 bases. This CDR3 is 14 amino acids long. Germline loops: CDR1 SGHAT, CDR2 FQNNGV.

The chain recombines TRBV4-1 with TRBJ2-7; D call uncertain. V lost 1 base, J lost 7 bases, and 11 bases lay in between. The CDR3 runs 13 residues. Germline values: CDR1 MGHRA, CDR2 YSYEKL. In DNA, the CDR3 is TGCGCCAGCAGCCAAGGTCCGGTCGCGGAGCAGTACTTC. Its translation: CASSQGPVAEQYF.

For this clonotype: A much larger clonotype is one base distant, so this may be a read error. This chain connects TRBV27 to TRBJ1-2; possibly TRBD1 for D (5 bases). The CDR3 spans 13 residues. CDR1 is MNHEY and CDR2 is SMNVEV in the germline V gene (reference sequence). V was trimmed by 5 bases and J by 4 bases, leaving 11 bases between them. In DNA form, the CDR3 reads TGTGCCAGCAGTGTAGAGGGGAGCTATGGCTACACCTTC. Amino acids: CASSVEGSYGYTF.

This clonotype came up a few times. The V gene is TRBV5-4, the J gene TRBJ1-2, with D possibly TRBD1 on 6 matching bases. This CDR3 is 16 amino acids long. V gave up 0 bases and J gave up 0 bases, with 12 bases separating them. Germline CDR1 and CDR2: SGHNT and YYREEE (reference sequence). The CDR3 protein is CASSLGWDITNYGYTF. The CDR3 DNA follows: TGTGCCAGCAGCTTGGGGTGGGACATCACTAACTATGGCTACACCTTC.

The gene calls are TRBV29-1 and TRBJ1-1; a possible D gene is TRBD1 (6 bases). The V gene's germline CDR1 is SQVTM and CDR2 ANQGSEA. Trimming shortened V by 7 bases and J by 5 bases, and 17 bases separated the two germline ends. The CDR3 has 13 residues. The CDR3 sequence is CSGRPGAGTEAFF. CDR3 coding DNA: TGCAGCGGCCGGCCGGGGGCGGGAACTGAAGCTTTCTTT.

This sequence joins TRBV7-9 and TRBJ1-1, with 7 positions matching TRBD1. Germline loops: CDR1 SEHNR, CDR2 FQNEAQ (reference sequence). V lost 2 bases and J lost 1; bases outside the gene matches: 7. The CDR3 runs to 16 residues. The CDR3 spells CASSLSPGTENTEAFF. The CDR3 region has the DNA TGTGCCAGCAGCTTAAGTCCCGGGACAGAGAACACTGAAGCTTTCTTT.

The rearrangement uses TRBV5-1 and TRBJ1-1; TRBD1 might be the D (5 bases). This CDR3 is 16 amino acids long. The germline CDR1 and CDR2 sequences are SGHRS and YFSETQ. Trimming removed 0 bases at V and 4 bases at J, with 16 bases between. CDR3 coding DNA: TGCGCCAGCAGCTTGGACCCCCTTGGGGGTGGCACTGAAGCTTTCTTT. Protein sequence: CASSLDPLGGGTEAFF. The full variable domain, its missing parts supplied by reference TRBV5-1 and TRBJ1-1, is KAGVTQTPRYLIKTRGQQVTLSCSPISGHRSVSWYQQTPGQGLQFLFEYFSETQRNKGNFPGRFSGRQFSNSRSEMNVSTLELGDSALYLCASSLDPLGGGTEAFFGQGTRLTVV.

This chain uses TRBV29-1 with TRBJ2-5; the D gene is possibly TRBD1 (6 bases). V was cut by 1 base and J by 11 bases, with 14 bases left in between. CDR3 length: 12 amino acids. CDR1 SQVTM and CDR2 ANQGSEA come from the germline V gene. CDR3 protein: CSVEGGGGQQYF. CDR3 DNA sequence: TGCAGCGTTGAAGGGGGCGGAGGACAGCAGTACTTC.

This rearrangement joins TRBV7-2 to TRBJ1-5, with no clear D. The CDR3 extends over 14 amino acids. Germline CDR1 SGHTA, CDR2 FQGNSA. Trimming stripped 5 bases from V and 0 bases from J, with 8 bases between. CDR3 protein: CASSKVTSNQPQHF. The CDR3 coding sequence is TGTGCCAGCAGCAAAGTGACTAGCAATCAGCCCCAGCATTTT.

This chain links TRBV20-1 with TRBJ2-4, with D hard to call. V dropped 6 bases and J dropped 2 bases, with 14 bases sitting between them. This CDR3 spans 14 amino acids. Germline-derived CDR1 and CDR2 are DFQATT and SNEGSKA (reference sequence). The CDR3 loop reads CSAVDTVTKNIQYF. The CDR3 DNA reads as TGCAGTGCCGTCGATACGGTTACCAAAAACATTCAGTACTTC.